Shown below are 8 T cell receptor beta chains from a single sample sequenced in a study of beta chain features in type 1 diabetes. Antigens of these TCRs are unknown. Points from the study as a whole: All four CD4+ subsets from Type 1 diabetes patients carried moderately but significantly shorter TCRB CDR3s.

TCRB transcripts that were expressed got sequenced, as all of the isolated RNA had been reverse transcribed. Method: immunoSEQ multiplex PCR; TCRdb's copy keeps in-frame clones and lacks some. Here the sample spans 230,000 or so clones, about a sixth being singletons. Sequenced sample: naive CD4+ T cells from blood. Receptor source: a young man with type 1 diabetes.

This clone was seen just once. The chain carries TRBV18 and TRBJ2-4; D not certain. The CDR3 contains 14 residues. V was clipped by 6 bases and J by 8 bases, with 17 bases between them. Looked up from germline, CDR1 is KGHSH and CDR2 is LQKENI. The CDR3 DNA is TGTGCCAGCTCGCCCACGTCAGTCCTGGACATTCAGTACTTC. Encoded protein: CASSPTSVLDIQYF.

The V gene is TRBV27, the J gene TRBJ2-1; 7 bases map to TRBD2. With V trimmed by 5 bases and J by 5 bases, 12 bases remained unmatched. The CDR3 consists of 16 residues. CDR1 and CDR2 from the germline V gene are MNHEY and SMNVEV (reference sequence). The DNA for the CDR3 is TGTGCCAGCAGTACGCTTCGACTAGCCAAAGACAATGAGCAGTTCTTC. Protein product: CASSTLRLAKDNEQFF.

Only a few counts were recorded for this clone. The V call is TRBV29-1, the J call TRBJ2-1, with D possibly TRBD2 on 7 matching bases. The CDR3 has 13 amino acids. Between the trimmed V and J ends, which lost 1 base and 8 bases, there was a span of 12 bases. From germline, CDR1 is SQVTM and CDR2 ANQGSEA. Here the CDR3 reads CSVEAGAGDEQFF. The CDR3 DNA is TGCAGCGTTGAAGCAGGGGCGGGGGATGAGCAGTTCTTC.

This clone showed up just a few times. The CDR3 protein is CSVDRDSSYEQYF. CDR3 sequence (DNA): TGCAGCGTTGATAGGGACAGCTCCTACGAGCAGTACTTC. The chain uses TRBV29-1 and TRBJ2-7; 7 nucleotides line up with TRBD1. Germline V CDR1 and CDR2: SQVTM, ANQGSEA. The CDR3 contains 13 residues. After removal of 3 bases from V and 0 bases from J, the junction contained 2 bases not matched to a gene.

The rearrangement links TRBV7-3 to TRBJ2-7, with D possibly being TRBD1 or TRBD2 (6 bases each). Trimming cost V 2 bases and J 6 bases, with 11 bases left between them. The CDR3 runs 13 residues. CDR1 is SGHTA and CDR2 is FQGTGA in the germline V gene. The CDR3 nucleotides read TGTGCCAGCAGCTTAGGAGGGGGATCCGAGCAGTACTTC. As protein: CASSLGGGSEQYF.

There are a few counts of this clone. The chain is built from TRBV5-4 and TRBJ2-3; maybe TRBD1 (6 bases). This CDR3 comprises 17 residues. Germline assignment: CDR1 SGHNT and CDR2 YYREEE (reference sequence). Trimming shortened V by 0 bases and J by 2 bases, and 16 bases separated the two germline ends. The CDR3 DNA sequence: TGTGCCAGCAGCTTGGAGCACAGGGAGCCAGACACAGATACGCAGTATTTT. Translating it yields CASSLEHREPDTDTQYF.

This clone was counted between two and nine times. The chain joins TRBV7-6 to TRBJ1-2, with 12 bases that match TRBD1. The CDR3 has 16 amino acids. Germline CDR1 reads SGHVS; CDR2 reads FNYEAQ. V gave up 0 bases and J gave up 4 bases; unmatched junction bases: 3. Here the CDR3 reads CASSLAGQGASYGYTF. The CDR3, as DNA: TGTGCCAGCAGCTTAGCGGGACAGGGGGCAAGCTATGGCTACACCTTC.

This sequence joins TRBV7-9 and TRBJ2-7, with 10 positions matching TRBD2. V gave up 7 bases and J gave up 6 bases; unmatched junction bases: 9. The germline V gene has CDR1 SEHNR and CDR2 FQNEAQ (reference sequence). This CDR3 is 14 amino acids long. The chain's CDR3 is CASNQAGGLIEQYF. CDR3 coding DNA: TGTGCCAGCAACCAAGCGGGAGGGCTAATCGAGCAGTACTTC. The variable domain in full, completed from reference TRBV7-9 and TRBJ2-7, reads DTGVSQNPRHKITKRGQNVTFRCDPISEHNRLYWYRQTLGQGPEFLTYFQNEAQLEKSRLLSDRFSAERPKGSFSTLEIQRTEQGDSAMYLCASNQAGGLIEQYFGPGTRLTVT.